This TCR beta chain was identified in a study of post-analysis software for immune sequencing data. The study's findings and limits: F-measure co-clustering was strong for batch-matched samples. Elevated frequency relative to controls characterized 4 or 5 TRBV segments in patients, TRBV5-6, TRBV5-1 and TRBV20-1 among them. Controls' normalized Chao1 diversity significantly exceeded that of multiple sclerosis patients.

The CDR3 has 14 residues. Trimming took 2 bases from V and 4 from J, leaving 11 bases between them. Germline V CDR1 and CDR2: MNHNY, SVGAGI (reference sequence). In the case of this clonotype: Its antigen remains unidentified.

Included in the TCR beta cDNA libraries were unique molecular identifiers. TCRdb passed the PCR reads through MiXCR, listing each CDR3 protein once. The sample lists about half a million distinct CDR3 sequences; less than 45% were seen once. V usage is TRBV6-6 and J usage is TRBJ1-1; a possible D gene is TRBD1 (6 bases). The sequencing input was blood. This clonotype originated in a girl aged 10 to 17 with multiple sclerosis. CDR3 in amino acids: CASSYLEGGTEAFF. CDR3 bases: TGTGCCAGCAGTTACCTAGAGGGGGGCACTGAAGCTTTCTTT.